This TCR beta chain was sequenced in a study of blood T cells in healthy people across ages. The study, taken as a whole, reports: Because donor CMV status was unknown, expanded clonotype changes were possibly confounded.

Isolating PBMCs gave at least 6 million of these cells per sample. Germline V gives CDR1 DFQATT, CDR2 SNEGSKA (reference sequence). Trimming removed 5 bases from V and 0 bases from J; junction bases left unmatched: 11. The CDR3 runs 16 residues. Using a J-beta primer mix together with a sample-barcoded 5' primer, a second PCR was run for roughly 6 to 12 cycles. A tag from a template-switch adaptor with 12 random nucleotides marked each cDNA molecule. All samples gave at least 2.5 million CDR3-containing paired-end reads. TCRdb fed the 5' RACE reads into MiXCR, producing one record per CDR3 protein. Of hundreds of thousands of distinct CDR3 sequences in the sample, roughly 50% were seen once. On this clonotype: Its antigen is still unknown.

The rearrangement uses TRBV20-1 and TRBJ2-3; 7 bases agree with TRBD2. The clonotype originates from a woman aged 60-75 years in good health. The sequenced sample consisted of blood. Written as DNA, the CDR3 is TGCAGTGCTTTCCCCATACTAGCGCCTAGCACAGATACGCAGTATTTT. Its translation is CSAFPILAPSTDTQYF.